This T cell receptor beta chain was obtained from a study of T cells after yellow fever vaccination. Study-wide findings and caveats: Abundant clonotypes from the bulk population could have been carried over as contaminants into FACS-sorted repertoires.

TCRdb itself ran the 5' RACE reads through MiXCR, one entry per CDR3 protein. Of approximately 150,000 distinct CDR3 sequences listed, approximately 6.2% are singletons. This clonotype was detected ten times or more. Its target is unknown. Unmatched junction bases numbered 4, after V lost 7 bases and J lost 3 bases. Germline CDR1 reads MNHNS; CDR2 reads SASEGT. CDR3 size: 13 residues. The receptor was derived from a man younger than 35 who received the YFV17D yellow fever vaccine. The material was CD4+ T cells sorted from PBMCs, obtained on the day of the first yellow fever vaccination. This chain links TRBV6-1 with TRBJ2-3, with 7 bases aligning to TRBD2. DNA for the CDR3: TGTGCCAGCAAAGGCGGGGGAACAGATACGCAGTATTTT. Translated: CASKGGGTDTQYF.